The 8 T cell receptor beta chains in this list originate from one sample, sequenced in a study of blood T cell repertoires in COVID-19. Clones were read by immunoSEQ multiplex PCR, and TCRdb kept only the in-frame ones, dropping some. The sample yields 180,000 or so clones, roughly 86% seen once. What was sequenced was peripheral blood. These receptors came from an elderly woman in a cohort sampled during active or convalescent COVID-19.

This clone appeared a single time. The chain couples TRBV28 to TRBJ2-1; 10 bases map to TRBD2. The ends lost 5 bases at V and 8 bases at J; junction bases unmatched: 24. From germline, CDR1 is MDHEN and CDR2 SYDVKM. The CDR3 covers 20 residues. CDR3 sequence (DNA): TGTGCCAGCAGTCCGCAAGGCTTGGCTAGCGGGAGCACCGGCCTAGATGAGCAGTTCTTC. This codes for CASSPQGLASGSTGLDEQFF.

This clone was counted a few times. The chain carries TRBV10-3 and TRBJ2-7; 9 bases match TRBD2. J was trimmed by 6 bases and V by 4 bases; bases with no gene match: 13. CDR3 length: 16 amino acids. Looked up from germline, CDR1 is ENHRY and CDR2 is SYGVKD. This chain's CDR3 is CAISAGLAGKVLEQYF. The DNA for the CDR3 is TGTGCCATCAGTGCCGGCCTAGCGGGGAAGGTTCTCGAGCAGTACTTC.

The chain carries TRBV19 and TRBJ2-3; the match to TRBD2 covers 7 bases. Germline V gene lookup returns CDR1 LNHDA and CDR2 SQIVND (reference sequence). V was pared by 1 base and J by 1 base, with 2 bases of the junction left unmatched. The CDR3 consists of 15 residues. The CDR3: CASSIGLAGTDTQYF. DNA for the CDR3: TGTGCCAGTAGTATAGGACTAGCAGGCACAGATACGCAGTATTTT. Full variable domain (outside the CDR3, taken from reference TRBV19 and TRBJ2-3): DGGITQSPKYLFRKEGQNVTLSCEQNLNHDAMYWYRQDPGQGLRLIYYSQIVNDFQKGDIAEGYSVSREKKESFPLTVTSAQKNPTAFYLCASSIGLAGTDTQYFGPGTRLTVL.

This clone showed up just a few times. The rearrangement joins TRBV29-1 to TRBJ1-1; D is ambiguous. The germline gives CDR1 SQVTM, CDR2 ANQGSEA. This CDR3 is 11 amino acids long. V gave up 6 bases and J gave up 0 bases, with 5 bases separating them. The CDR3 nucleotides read TGCAGCGTGTCCATGAACACTGAAGCTTTCTTT. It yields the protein CSVSMNTEAFF.

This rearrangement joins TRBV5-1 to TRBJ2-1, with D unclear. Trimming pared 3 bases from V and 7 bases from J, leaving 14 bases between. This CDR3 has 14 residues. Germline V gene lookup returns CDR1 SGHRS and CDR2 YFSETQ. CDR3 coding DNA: TGCGCCAGCAGCTCCTTCGACCAGAGGAATGAGCAGTTCTTC. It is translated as CASSSFDQRNEQFF.

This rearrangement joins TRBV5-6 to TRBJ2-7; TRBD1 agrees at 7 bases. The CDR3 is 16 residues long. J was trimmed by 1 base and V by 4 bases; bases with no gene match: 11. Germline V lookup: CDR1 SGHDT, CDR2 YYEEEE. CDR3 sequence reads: CASSPPGDRVSYEQYV. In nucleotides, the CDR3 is TGTGCCAGCAGCCCCCCCGGAGACAGGGTTTCCTACGAGCAGTACGTC.

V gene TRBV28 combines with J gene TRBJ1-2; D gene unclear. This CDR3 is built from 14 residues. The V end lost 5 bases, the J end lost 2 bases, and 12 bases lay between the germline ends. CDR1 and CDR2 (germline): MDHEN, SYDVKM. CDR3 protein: CASSPPTGNYGYTF. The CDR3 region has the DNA TGTGCCAGCAGTCCCCCGACGGGGAACTATGGCTACACCTTC.

The CDR3 loop reads CSVSPGTGNYGYTF. The DNA of the CDR3 is TGCAGCGTTAGTCCCGGGACAGGGAACTATGGCTACACCTTC. This sequence joins TRBV29-1 and TRBJ1-2; TRBD1 agrees at 9 bases. CDR1 SQVTM and CDR2 ANQGSEA come from the germline V gene. CDR3 length: 14 residues. V dropped 5 bases and J dropped 2; count of bases not matched to a gene: 6.